This T cell receptor beta chain was captured in a study of CD8+CD57+ T cells in acquired aplastic anemia. Study results and caveats: In common between the patients and the controls were around 30 CD8+ CDR3 sequences.

CDR3 length: 14 residues. The V end was cut by 4 bases, the J end by 6 bases, with 16 bases between. The germline V gene has CDR1 SGDLS and CDR2 YYNGEE. Concerning this clonotype itself: Its antigen remains unknown.

Only patients with CD8+CD57+ cell expansion on flow cytometry were chosen for sequencing. There was no therapy given to any patient before the blood sampling took place. Profiles of TCR beta VDJ and CDR3 were generated from a genomic DNA template. TCRdb re-derived calls from the reads in MiXCR, one entry per CDR3 protein. The sample holds under 500,000 distinct CDR3 sequences, more than 25% seen once. The chain is built from TRBV9 and TRBJ1-1; possibly TRBD1 for D (5 bases). The TCR originated in a human donor with aplastic anemia. Sequenced: sorted CD4+, CD8+, or CD8+CD57+ T cells (not recorded which) from PBMCs. The CDR3 coding sequence is TGTGCCAGCAGCTTCGGGGCTACGAAGGCTGAAGCTTTCTTT. It yields the protein CASSFGATKAEAFF.